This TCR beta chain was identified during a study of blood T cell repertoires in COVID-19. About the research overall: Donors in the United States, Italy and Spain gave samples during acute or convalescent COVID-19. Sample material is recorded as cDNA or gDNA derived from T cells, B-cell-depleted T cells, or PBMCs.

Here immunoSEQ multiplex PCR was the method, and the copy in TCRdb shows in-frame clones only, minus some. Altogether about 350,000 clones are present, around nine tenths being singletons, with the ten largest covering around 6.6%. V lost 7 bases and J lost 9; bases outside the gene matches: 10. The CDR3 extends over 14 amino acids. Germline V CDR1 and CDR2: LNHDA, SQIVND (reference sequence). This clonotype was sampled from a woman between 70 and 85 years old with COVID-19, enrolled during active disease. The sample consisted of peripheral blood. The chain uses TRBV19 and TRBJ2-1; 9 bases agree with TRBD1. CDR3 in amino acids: CASTTGGTPGEQFF. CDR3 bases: TGTGCCAGTACGACAGGGGGGACCCCGGGTGAGCAGTTCTTC.